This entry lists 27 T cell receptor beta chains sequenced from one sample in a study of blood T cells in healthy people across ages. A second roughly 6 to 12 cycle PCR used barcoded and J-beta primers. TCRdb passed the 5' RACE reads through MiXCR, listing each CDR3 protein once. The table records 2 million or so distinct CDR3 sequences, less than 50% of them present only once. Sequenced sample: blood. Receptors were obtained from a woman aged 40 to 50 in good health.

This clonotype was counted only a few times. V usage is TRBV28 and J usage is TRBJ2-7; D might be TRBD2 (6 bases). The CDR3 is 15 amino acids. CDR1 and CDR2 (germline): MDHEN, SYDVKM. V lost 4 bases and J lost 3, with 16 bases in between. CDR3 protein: CASSSLGLTLYEQYF. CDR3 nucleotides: TGTGCCAGCAGTTCCCTAGGACTAACCCTCTACGAGCAGTACTTC.

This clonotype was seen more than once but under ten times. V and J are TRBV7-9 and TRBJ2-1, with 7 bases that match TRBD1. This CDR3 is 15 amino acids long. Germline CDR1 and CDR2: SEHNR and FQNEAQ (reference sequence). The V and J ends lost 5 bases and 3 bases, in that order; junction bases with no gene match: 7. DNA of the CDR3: TGTGCCAGCAGCGCGCGACAGGGTCGCTACAATGAGCAGTTCTTC. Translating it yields CASSARQGRYNEQFF. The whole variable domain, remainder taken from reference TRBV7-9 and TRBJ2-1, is DTGVSQNPRHKITKRGQNVTFRCDPISEHNRLYWYRQTLGQGPEFLTYFQNEAQLEKSRLLSDRFSAERPKGSFSTLEIQRTEQGDSAMYLCASSARQGRYNEQFFGPGTRLTVL.

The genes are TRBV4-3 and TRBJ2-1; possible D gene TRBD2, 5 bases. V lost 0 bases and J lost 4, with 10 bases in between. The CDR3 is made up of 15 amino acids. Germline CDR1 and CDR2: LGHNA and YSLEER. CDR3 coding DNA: TGCGCCAGCAGCCAAGATCAGTCGGGGTACAATGAGCAGTTCTTC. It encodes CASSQDQSGYNEQFF.

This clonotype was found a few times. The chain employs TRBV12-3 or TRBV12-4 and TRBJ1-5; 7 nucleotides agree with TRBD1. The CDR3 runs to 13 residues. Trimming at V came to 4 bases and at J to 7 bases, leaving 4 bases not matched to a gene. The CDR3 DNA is TGTGCCAGCAGTTCAGTGACAGGGCAGCCCCAGCATTTT. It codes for CASSSVTGQPQHF.

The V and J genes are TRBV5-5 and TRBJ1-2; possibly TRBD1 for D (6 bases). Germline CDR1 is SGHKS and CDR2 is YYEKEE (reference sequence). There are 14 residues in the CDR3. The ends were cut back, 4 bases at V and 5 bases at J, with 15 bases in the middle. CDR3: CASSNRDSSYGYTF. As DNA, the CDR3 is TGTGCCAGCAGCAACAGGGACTCTTCATATGGCTACACCTTC.

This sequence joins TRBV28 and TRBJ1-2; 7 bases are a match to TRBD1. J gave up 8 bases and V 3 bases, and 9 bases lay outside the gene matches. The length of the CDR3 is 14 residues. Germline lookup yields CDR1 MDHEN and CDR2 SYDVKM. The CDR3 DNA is TGTGCCAGCAGTTTGAGACAGGGTTCGAAGGGCTACACCTTC. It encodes CASSLRQGSKGYTF.

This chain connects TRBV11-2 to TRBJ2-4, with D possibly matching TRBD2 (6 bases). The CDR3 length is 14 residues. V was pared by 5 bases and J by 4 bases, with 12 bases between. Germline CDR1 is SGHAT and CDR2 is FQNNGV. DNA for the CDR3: TGTGCCAGCAGCCTCAGGGAGGTGAAAAACATTCAGTACTTC. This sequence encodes CASSLREVKNIQYF.

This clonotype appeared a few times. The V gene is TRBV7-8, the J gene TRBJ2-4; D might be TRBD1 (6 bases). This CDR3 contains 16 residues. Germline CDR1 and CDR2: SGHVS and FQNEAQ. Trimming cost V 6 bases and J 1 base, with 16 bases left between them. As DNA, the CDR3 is TGTGCCAGCAGGCCAGACAGGTTCGCCGCCAAAAACATTCAGTACTTC. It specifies CASRPDRFAAKNIQYF.

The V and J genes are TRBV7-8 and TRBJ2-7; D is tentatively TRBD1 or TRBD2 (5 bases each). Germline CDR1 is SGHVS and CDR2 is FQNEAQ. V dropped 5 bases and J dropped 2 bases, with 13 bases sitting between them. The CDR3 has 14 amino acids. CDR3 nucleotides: TGTGCCAGCAGCAGTCCGGGACCCCCCTACGAGCAGTACTTC. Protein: CASSSPGPPYEQYF.

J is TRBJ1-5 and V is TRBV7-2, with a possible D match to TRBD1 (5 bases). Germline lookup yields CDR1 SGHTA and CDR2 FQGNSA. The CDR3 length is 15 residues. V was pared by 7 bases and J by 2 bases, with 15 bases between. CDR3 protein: CASTLGGLRNQPQHF. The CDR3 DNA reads TGTGCCAGCACCCTGGGGGGTTTACGCAATCAGCCCCAGCATTTT.

This chain's CDR3 is CASSQGNRGYDNEQFF. The CDR3 DNA sequence: TGCGCCAGCAGCCAAGGGAACAGGGGTTACGACAATGAGCAGTTCTTC. The chain links TRBV4-3 to TRBJ2-1, with 7 bases identical to TRBD1. V gave up 1 base and J gave up 5 bases; unmatched junction bases: 8. This CDR3 comprises 16 residues. Germline-derived CDR1 and CDR2 are LGHNA and YSLEER.

Here the CDR3 reads CASSLVGRGLETQYF. CDR3 nucleotides: TGTGCCAGCAGCTTAGTAGGCAGGGGGCTGGAGACCCAGTACTTC. The rearrangement links TRBV7-2 to TRBJ2-5; 8 bases fit TRBD1. Germline V gene data show CDR1 as SGHTA and CDR2 as FQGNSA. CDR3 length: 15 amino acids. V was pared by 1 base and J by 5 bases, with 6 bases of the junction left unmatched.

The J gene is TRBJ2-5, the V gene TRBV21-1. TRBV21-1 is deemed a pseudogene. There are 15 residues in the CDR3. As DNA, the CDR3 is TGTGCCAGCAGCTCGCGGAGACAGTGCCAAGAGACCCAGTACTTC. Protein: CASSSRRQCQETQYF.

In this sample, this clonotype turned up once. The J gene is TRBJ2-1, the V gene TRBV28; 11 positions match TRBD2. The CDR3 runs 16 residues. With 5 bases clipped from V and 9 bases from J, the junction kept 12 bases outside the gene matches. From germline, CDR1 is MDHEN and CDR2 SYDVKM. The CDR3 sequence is CASSPTGTSGALEQFF. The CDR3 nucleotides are TGTGCCAGCAGTCCCACCGGGACTAGCGGTGCCCTTGAGCAGTTCTTC. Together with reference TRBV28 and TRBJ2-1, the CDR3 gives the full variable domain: DVKVTQSSRYLVKRTGEKVFLECVQDMDHENMFWYRQDPGLGLRLIYFSYDVKMKEKGDIPEGYSVSREKKERFSLILESASTNQTSMYLCASSPTGTSGALEQFFGPGTRLTVL.

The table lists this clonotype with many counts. The CDR3 DNA reads as TGTGCCAGCAGTTACAGCGGGGGGGCCGAAGAGACCCAGTACTTC. Amino acid sequence: CASSYSGGAEETQYF. This chain joins TRBV6-2 or TRBV6-3 and TRBJ2-5, with 10 bases lining up with TRBD2. Germline V CDR1 and CDR2: MNHEY, SVGEGT. Trimming at V came to 2 bases and at J to 3 bases, leaving 3 bases not matched to a gene. The CDR3 extends over 15 amino acids.

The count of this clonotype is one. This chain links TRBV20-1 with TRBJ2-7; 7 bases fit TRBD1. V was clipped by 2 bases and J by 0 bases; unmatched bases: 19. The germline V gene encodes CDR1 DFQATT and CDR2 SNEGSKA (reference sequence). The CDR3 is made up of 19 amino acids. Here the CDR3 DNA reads TGCAGTGCTAGATCTGGGGTCAGGGGGAGCCCCATGAACTCCTACGAGCAGTACTTC. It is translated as CSARSGVRGSPMNSYEQYF.

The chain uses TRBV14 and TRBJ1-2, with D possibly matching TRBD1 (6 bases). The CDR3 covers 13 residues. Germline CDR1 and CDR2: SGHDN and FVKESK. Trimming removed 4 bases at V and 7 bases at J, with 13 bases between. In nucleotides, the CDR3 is TGTGCCAGCAGCCCCATCGGACAGTTTGGCTACACCTTC. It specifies CASSPIGQFGYTF.

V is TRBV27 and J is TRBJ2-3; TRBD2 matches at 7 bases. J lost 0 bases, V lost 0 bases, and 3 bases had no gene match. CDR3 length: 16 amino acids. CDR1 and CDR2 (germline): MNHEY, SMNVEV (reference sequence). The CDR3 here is CASSLSPSGSTDTQYF. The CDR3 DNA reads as TGTGCCAGCAGTTTATCCCCTAGCGGTAGCACAGATACGCAGTATTTT.

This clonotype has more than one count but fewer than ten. The CDR3 DNA reads as TGCAGTGCAACCGGACACGATGTCCAAGAGACCCAGTACTTC. Its translation: CSATGHDVQETQYF. V gene TRBV20-1 combines with J gene TRBJ2-5; the D gene is possibly TRBD1 (5 bases). CDR1 is DFQATT and CDR2 is SNEGSKA in the germline V gene (reference sequence). This CDR3 is 14 amino acids long. Trimming pared 6 bases from V and 1 base from J, leaving 15 bases between.

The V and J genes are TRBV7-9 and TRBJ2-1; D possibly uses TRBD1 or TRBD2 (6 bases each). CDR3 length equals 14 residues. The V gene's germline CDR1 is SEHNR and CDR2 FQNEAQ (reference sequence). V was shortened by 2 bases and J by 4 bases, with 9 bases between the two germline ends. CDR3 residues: CASSLKGGYNEQFF. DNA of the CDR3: TGTGCCAGCAGCTTAAAGGGGGGTTACAATGAGCAGTTCTTC.

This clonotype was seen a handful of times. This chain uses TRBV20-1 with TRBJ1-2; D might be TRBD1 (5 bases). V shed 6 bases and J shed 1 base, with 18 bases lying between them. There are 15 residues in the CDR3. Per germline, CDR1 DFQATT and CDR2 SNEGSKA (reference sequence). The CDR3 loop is CSAPNPGRINYGYTF. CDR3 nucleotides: TGCAGTGCCCCTAATCCGGGACGGATTAACTATGGCTACACCTTC.

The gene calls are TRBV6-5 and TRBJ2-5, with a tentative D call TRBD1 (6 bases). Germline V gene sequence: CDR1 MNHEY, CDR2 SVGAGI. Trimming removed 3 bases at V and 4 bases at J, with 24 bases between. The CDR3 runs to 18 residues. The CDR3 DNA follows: TGTGCCAGCAGTTATAGGATAGGTGGGGGCGGACCGCGAGAGACCCAGTACTTC. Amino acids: CASSYRIGGGGPRETQYF.

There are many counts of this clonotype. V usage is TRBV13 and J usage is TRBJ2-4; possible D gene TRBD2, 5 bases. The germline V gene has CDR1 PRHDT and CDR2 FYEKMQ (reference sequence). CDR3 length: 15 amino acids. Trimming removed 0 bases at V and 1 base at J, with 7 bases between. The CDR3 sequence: CASSLGRGAKNIQYF. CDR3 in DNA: TGTGCCAGCAGCTTAGGGCGAGGGGCCAAAAACATTCAGTACTTC.

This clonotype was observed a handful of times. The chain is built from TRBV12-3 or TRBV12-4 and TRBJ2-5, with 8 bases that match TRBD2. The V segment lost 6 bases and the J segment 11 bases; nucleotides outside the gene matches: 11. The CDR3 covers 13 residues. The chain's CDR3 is CASRLPGGQGQYF. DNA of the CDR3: TGTGCCAGCAGGCTCCCGGGGGGGCAGGGGCAGTACTTC.

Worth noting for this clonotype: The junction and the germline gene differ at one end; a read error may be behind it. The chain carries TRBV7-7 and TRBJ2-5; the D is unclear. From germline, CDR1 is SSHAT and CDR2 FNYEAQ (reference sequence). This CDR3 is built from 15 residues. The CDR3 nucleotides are TGTGCTAGCAGCGCCAGCCAGCACTTCGGAGAGACCCAGTACTTC. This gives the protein CASSASQHFGETQYF.

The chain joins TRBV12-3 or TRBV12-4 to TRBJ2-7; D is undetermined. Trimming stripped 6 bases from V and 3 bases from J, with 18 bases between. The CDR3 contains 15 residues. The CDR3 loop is CASSMRSGQVYEQYF. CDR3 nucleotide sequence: TGTGCCAGCAGCATGCGGTCCGGTCAGGTCTACGAGCAGTACTTC.

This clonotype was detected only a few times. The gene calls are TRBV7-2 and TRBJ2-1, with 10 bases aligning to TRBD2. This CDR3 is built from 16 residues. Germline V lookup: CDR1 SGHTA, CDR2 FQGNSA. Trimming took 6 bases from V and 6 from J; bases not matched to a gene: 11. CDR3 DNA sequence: TGTGCCAGCAGTTACTCGAGCGGGGGGGCCTTCAATGAGCAGTTCTTC. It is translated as CASSYSSGGAFNEQFF.